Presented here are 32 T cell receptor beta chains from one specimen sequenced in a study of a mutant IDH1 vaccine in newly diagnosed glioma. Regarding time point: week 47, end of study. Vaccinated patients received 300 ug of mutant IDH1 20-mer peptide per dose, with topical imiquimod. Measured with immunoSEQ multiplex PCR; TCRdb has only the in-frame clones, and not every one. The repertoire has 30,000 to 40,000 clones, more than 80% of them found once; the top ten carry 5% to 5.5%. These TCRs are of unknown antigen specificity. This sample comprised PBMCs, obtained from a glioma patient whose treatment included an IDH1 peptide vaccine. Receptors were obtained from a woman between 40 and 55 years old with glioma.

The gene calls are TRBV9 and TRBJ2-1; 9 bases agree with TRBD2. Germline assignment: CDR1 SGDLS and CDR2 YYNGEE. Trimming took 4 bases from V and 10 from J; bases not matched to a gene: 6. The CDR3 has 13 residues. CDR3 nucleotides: TGTGCCAGCAGCTCCCGGACTAGCGCAGAGCAGTTCTTC. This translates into CASSSRTSAEQFF. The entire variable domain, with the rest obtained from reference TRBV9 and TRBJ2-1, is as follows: DSGVTQTPKHLITATGQRVTLRCSPRSGDLSVYWYQQSLDQGLQFLIQYYNGEERAKGNILERFSAQQFPDLHSELNLSSLELGDSALYFCASSSRTSAEQFFGPGTRLTVL.

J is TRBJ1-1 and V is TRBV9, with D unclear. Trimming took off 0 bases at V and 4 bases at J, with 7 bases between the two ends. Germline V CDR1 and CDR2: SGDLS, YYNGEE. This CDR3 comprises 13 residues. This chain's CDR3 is CASSVGTVTEAFF. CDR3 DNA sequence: TGTGCCAGCAGCGTAGGCACAGTCACTGAAGCTTTCTTT.

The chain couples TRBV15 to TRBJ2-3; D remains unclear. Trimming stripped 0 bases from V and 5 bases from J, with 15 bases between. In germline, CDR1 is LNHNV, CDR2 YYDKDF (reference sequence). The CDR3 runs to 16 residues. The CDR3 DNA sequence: TGTGCCACCAGCAGAGATCTCACCATTGGCGGAGATACGCAGTATTTT. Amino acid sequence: CATSRDLTIGGDTQYF. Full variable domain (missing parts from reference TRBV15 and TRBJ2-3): DAMVIQNPRYQVTQFGKPVTLSCSQTLNHNVMYWYQQKSSQAPKLLFHYYDKDFNNEADTPDNFQSRRPNTSFCFLDIRSPGLGDTAMYLCATSRDLTIGGDTQYFGPGTRLTVL.

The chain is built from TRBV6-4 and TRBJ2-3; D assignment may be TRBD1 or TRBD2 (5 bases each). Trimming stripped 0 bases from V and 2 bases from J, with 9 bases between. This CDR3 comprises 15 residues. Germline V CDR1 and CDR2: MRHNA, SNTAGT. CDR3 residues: CASSDSGGSTDTQYF. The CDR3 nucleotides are TGTGCCAGCAGTGACTCTGGGGGATCCACAGATACGCAGTATTTT.

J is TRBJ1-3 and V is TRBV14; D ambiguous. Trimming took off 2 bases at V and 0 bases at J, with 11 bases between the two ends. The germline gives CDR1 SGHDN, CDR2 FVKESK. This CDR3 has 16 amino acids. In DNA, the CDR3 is TGTGCCAGCAGCCAATCGAGGAGTTACTCTGGAAACACCATATATTTT. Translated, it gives CASSQSRSYSGNTIYF.

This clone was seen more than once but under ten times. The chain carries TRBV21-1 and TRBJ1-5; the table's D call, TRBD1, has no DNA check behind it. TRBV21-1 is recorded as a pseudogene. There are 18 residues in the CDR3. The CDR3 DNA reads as TGTGCCAGCAGCAAAGCATGGGACAGGGGAAGTATTAATCAGCCCCAGCATTTT. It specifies CASSKAWDRGSINQPQHF.

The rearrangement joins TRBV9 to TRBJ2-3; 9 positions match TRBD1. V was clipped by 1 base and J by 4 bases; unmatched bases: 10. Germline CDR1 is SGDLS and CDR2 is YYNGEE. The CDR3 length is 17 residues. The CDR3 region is CASSVSGTGIPADTQYF. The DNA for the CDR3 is TGTGCCAGCAGCGTATCAGGGACAGGGATTCCGGCAGATACGCAGTATTTT.

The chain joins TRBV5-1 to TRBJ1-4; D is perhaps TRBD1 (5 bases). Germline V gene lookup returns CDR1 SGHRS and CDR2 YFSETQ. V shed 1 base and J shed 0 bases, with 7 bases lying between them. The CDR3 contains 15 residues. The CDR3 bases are TGCGCCAGCAGCTTGCGGGGCCCAACTAATGAAAAACTGTTTTTT. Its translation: CASSLRGPTNEKLFF.

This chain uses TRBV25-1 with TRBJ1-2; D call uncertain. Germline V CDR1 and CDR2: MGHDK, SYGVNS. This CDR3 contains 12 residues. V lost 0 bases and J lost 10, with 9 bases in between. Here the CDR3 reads CASSEYVGIYTF. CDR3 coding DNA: TGTGCCAGCAGTGAATATGTCGGTATCTACACCTTC.

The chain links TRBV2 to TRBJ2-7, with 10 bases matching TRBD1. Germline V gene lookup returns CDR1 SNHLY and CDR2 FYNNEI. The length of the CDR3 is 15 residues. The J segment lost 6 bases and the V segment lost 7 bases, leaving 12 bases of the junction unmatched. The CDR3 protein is CASTEGGTGEGEQYF. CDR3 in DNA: TGTGCCAGCACGGAGGGGGGGACAGGGGAGGGCGAGCAGTACTTC. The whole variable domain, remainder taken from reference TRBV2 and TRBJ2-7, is EPEVTQTPSHQVTQMGQEVILRCVPISNHLYFYWYRQILGQKVEFLVSFYNNEISEKSEIFDDQFSVERPDGSNFTLKIRSTKLEDSAMYFCASTEGGTGEGEQYFGPGTRLTVT.

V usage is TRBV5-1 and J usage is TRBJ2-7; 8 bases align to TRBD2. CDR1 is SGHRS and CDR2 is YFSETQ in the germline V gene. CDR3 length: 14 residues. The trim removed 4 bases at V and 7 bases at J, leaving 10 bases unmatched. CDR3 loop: CASSAGTSTLEQYF. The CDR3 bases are TGCGCCAGCAGCGCCGGGACTAGTACCTTGGAGCAGTACTTC.

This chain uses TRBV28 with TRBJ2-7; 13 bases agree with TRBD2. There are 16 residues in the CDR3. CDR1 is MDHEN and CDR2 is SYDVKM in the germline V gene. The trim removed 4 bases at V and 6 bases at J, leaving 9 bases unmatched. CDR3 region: CASSSPVWTSGSEQYF. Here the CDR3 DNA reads TGTGCCAGCAGTTCTCCGGTGTGGACTAGCGGGAGCGAGCAGTACTTC.

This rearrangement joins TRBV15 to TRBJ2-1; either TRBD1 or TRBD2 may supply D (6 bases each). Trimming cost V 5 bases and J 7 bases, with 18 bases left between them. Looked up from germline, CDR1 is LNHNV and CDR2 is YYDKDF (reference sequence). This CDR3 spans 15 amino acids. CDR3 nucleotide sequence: TGTGCCACCAGCTTGCGGGACGGAGGGACAAATGAGCAGTTCTTC. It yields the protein CATSLRDGGTNEQFF.

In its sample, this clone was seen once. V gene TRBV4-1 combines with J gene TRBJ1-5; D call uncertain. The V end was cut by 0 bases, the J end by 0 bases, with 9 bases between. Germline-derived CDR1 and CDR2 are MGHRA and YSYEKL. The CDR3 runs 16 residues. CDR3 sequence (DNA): TGCGCCAGCAGCCAAGAAACGGCCTATAGCAATCAGCCCCAGCATTTT. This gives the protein CASSQETAYSNQPQHF.

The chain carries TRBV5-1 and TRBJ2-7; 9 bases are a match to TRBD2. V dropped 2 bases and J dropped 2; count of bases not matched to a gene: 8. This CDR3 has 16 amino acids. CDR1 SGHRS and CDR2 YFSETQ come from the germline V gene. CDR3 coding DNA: TGCGCCAGCAGCTTAACCGCAGCGGGAGGAGCCTACGAGCAGTACTTC. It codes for CASSLTAAGGAYEQYF.

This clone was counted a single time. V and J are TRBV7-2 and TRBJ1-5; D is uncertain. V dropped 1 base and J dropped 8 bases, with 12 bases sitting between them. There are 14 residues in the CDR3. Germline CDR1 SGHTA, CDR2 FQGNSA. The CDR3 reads CASSLEGGWKPQHF. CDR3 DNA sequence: TGTGCCAGCAGCTTAGAGGGTGGTTGGAAGCCCCAGCATTTT.

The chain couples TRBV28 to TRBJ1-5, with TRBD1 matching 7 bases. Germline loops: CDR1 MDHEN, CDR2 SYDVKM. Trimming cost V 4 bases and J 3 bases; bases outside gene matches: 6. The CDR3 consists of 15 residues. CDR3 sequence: CASSSPDRVNQPQHF. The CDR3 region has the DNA TGTGCCAGCAGTTCCCCTGACAGGGTCAATCAGCCCCAGCATTTT.

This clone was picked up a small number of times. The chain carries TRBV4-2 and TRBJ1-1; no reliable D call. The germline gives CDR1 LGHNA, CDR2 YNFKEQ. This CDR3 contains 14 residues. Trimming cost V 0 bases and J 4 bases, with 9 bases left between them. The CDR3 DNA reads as TGTGCCAGCAGCCAAGAGAGAGTTTCCACTGAAGCTTTCTTT. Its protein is CASSQERVSTEAFF.

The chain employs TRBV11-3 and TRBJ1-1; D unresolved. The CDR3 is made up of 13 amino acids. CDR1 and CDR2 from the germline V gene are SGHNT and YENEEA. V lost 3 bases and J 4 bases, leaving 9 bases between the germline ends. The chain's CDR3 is CASSFRWGTEAFF. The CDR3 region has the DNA TGTGCCAGCAGCTTTAGGTGGGGCACTGAAGCTTTCTTT.

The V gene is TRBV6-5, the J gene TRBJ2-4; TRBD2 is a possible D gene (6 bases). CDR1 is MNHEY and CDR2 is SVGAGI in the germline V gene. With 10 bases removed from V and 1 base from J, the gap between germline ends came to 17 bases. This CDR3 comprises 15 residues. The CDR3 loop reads CATTPRGMAKNIQYF. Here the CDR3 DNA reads TGTGCCACCACCCCTCGGGGGATGGCCAAAAACATTCAGTACTTC.

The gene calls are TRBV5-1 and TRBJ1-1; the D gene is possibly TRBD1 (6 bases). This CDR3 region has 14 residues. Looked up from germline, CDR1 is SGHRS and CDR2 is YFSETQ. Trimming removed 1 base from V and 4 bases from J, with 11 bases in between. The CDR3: CASSLNRESTEAFF. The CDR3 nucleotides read TGCGCCAGCAGCTTGAACAGGGAAAGCACTGAAGCTTTCTTT.

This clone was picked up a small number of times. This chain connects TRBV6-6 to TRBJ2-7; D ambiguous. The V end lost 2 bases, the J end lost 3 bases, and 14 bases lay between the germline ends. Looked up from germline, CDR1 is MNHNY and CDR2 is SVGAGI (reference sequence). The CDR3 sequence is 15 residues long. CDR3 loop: CASSYPGLSGYEQYF. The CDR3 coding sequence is TGTGCCAGCAGTTACCCCGGGCTCTCAGGCTACGAGCAGTACTTC.

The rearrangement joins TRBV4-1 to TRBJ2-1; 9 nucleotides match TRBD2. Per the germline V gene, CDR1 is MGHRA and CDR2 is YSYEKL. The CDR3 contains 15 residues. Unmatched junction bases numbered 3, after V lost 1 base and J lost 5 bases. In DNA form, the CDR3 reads TGCGCCAGCAGCCAAGGAGCGGGGGGAAACAATGAGCAGTTCTTC. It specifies CASSQGAGGNNEQFF.

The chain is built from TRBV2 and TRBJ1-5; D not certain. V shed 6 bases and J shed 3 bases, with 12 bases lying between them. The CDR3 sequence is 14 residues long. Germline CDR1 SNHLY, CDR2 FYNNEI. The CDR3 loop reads CASSPSGLNQPQHF. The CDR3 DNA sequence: TGTGCCAGCAGCCCGTCCGGCCTCAATCAGCCCCAGCATTTT.

The CDR3 DNA reads TGCAGCGTTGCGCCCTCGGGTGCAACTAATGAAAAACTGTTTTTT. It yields the protein CSVAPSGATNEKLFF. The gene calls are TRBV29-1 and TRBJ1-4, with D unresolved. The V and J ends lost 4 bases and 0 bases respectively, with 12 bases between them. The germline V gene has CDR1 SQVTM and CDR2 ANQGSEA. The CDR3 runs 15 residues.

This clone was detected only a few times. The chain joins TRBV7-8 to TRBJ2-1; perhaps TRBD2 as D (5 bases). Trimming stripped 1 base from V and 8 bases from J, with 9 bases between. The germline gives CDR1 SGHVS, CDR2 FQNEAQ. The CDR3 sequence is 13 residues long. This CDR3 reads CASSLGGFDEQFF. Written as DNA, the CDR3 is TGTGCCAGCAGCTTAGGAGGGTTTGATGAGCAGTTCTTC.

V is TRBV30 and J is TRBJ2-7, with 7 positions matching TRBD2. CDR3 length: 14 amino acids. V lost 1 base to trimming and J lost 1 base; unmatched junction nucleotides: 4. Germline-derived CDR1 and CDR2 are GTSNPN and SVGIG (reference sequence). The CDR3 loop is CAWSAPGGSYEQYF. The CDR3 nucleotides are TGTGCCTGGAGTGCCCCGGGGGGATCCTACGAGCAGTACTTC.

The DNA of the CDR3 is TGTGCCATCAGTGGACCAGGGGGCAGGGGTAGCTCCTACAATGAGCAGTTCTTC. This encodes CAISGPGGRGSSYNEQFF. This chain links TRBV10-3 with TRBJ2-1; the match to TRBD1 covers 8 bases. The CDR3 consists of 18 residues. CDR1 is ENHRY and CDR2 is SYGVKD in the germline V gene. V gave up 4 bases and J gave up 0 bases; unmatched junction bases: 11.

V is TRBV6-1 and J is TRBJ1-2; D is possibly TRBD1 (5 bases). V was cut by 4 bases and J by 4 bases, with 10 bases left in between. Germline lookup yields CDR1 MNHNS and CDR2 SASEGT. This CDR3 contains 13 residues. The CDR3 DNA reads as TGTGCCAGCAGTGTTGAGGGGACCTATGGCTACACCTTC. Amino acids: CASSVEGTYGYTF.

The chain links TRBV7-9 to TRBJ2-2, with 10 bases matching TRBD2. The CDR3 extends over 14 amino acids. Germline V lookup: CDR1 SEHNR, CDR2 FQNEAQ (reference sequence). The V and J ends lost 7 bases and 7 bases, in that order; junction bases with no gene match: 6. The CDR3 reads CASIPGLASGELFF. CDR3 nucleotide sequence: TGTGCCAGCATCCCGGGACTAGCGAGCGGGGAGCTGTTTTTT.

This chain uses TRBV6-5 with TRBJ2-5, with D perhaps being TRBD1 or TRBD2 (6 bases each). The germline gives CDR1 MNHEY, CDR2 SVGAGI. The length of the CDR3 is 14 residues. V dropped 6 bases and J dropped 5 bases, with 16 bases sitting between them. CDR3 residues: CASSPSIGGETQYF. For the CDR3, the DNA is TGTGCCAGCAGCCCCTCGATCGGGGGCGAGACCCAGTACTTC.

CDR3 loop: CASSLRAGPGGEKLFF. Written as DNA, the CDR3 is TGCGCCAGCAGCTTGAGGGCGGGGCCCGGGGGAGAAAAACTGTTTTTT. The chain uses TRBV5-1 and TRBJ1-4; tentative D call: TRBD1 (5 bases). CDR1 and CDR2 (germline): SGHRS, YFSETQ. Trimming shortened V by 1 base and J by 8 bases, and 18 bases separated the two germline ends. This CDR3 is 16 amino acids long.